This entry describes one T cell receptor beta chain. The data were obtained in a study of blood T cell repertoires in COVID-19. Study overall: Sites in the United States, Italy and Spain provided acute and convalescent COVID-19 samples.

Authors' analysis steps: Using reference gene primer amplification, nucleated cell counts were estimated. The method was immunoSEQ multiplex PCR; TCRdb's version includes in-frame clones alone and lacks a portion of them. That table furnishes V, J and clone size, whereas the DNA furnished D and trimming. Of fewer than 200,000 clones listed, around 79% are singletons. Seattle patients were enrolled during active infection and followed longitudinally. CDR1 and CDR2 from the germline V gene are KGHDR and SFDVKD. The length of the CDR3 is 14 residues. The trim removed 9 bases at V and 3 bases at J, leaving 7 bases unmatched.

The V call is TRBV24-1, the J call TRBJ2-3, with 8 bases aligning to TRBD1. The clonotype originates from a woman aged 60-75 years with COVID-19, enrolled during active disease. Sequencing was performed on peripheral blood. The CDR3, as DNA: TGTGCCACCGGGGAGACAGGGGTGACAGATACGCAGTATTTT. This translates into CATGETGVTDTQYF.